This T cell receptor beta chain appears in the sequencing data of a study of blood T cells in healthy people across ages. Caucasian, healthy and from Russia, the donors were aged between about 6 and 100. This clonotype was detected a few times. A second PCR, run for roughly 7 to 11 cycles, used a sample-barcoded 5' primer plus a J-beta primer mix. MiXCR was run by TCRdb on the 5' RACE reads, yielding one entry per CDR3 protein. The repertoire has 650,000 to 800,000 distinct CDR3 sequences, around 52% of them found once; the top ten carry around an eighth. V lost 4 bases and J lost 2, with 17 bases in between. The CDR3 is 16 amino acids. Germline values: CDR1 SGHRS, CDR2 YFSETQ.

Material for sequencing was blood. This chain joins TRBV5-1 and TRBJ2-3; D possibly uses TRBD1 or TRBD2 (5 bases each). The receptor's source is an elderly woman in good health. CDR3 amino acids: CASSHGGYRPTDTQYF. The CDR3 region has the DNA TGCGCCAGCAGCCATGGGGGTTATCGGCCCACAGATACGCAGTATTTT.